A single sample gave rise to the 9 T cell receptor beta chains below, sequenced in a study of blood T cell repertoires in COVID-19. Sequenced by immunoSEQ multiplex PCR; TCRdb stores in-frame clones only, minus some. The sample carries some 300,000 clones, around 90% recorded once. The source material was peripheral blood. The receptors originated from a woman aged 45-60 years with COVID-19, enrolled during active disease.

The chain uses TRBV5-1 and TRBJ2-7; 8 bases map to TRBD2. Trimming cost V 5 bases and J 5 bases; bases outside gene matches: 9. The CDR3 runs 14 residues. Germline V lookup: CDR1 SGHRS, CDR2 YFSETQ. The DNA for the CDR3 is TGCGCCAGCAGAGGGTTAAGCGGGAGTGACGAGCAGTACTTC. Translation: CASRGLSGSDEQYF. Drawing the rest from reference TRBV5-1 and TRBJ2-7, the complete variable domain is KAGVTQTPRYLIKTRGQQVTLSCSPISGHRSVSWYQQTPGQGLQFLFEYFSETQRNKGNFPGRFSGRQFSNSRSEMNVSTLELGDSALYLCASRGLSGSDEQYFGPGTRLTVT.

V usage is TRBV6-2 or TRBV6-3 and J usage is TRBJ2-7; 8 nucleotides align to TRBD2. CDR1 is MNHEY and CDR2 is SVGEGT in the germline V gene. Trimming cost V 0 bases and J 4 bases; bases outside gene matches: 14. This CDR3 has 18 residues. The CDR3 DNA is TGTGCCAGCAGTTACTCGTCTGGAGCAGTAGCGGGATGGTACGAGCAGTACTTC. Protein: CASSYSSGAVAGWYEQYF.

V usage is TRBV24-1 and J usage is TRBJ1-2; no firm D call. Trimming cost V 1 base and J 1 base, with 9 bases left between them. Germline V gene sequence: CDR1 KGHDR, CDR2 SFDVKD. The length of the CDR3 is 15 residues. CDR3 amino acids: CATSDFRGSNYGYTF. The CDR3 nucleotides are TGTGCCACCAGTGATTTTAGAGGCAGTAACTATGGCTACACCTTC.

The gene calls are TRBV19 and TRBJ1-1; D unclear. The CDR3 has 11 residues. CDR1 LNHDA and CDR2 SQIVND come from the germline V gene (reference sequence). The V and J ends lost 0 bases and 7 bases respectively, with 3 bases between them. The CDR3 is CASSIDREAFF. CDR3 sequence (DNA): TGTGCCAGTAGTATAGACCGTGAAGCTTTCTTT.

The V call is TRBV5-5, the J call TRBJ2-1; a possible D gene is TRBD1 (5 bases). V was cut by 2 bases and J by 5 bases, with 5 bases left in between. This CDR3 has 12 residues. Germline V gives CDR1 SGHKS, CDR2 YYEKEE (reference sequence). CDR3 sequence: CASSLQDNEQFF. CDR3 in DNA: TGTGCCAGCAGCTTACAGGACAATGAGCAGTTCTTC.

A remark on this clone: Different DNA sequences within this sample yield the same CDR3. V and J are TRBV19 and TRBJ2-5; TRBD1 agrees at 8 bases. The CDR3 sequence is 14 residues long. V shed 2 bases and J 2 bases; nucleotides not matched to a gene: 1. Germline CDR1 reads LNHDA; CDR2 reads SQIVND (reference sequence). The CDR3 nucleotides are TGTGCCAGTAGTATAAGGACAGGGCAAGAGACCCAGTACTTC. Residues: CASSIRTGQETQYF.

The J gene is TRBJ2-7, the V gene TRBV3-1 (or the pseudogene TRBV3-2); maybe TRBD1 (5 bases). The CDR3 runs to 16 residues. Deletions cut 5 bases from V and 3 bases from J, with 20 bases between. Germline V CDR1 and CDR2: LGHDT, YNNKEL (reference sequence). This CDR3 is CASSKSGHRPVYEQYF. The CDR3 DNA reads TGTGCCAGCAGCAAATCCGGTCACAGGCCCGTCTACGAGCAGTACTTC.

J is TRBJ2-4 and V is TRBV3-1 (or the pseudogene TRBV3-2); 11 positions match TRBD1. CDR1 and CDR2 from the germline V gene are LGHDT and YNNKEL (reference sequence). J gave up 8 bases and V 2 bases, and 5 bases lay outside the gene matches. The CDR3 loop spans 15 amino acids. The CDR3 DNA follows: TGTGCCAGCAGCCAACGGGACAGGGGGAAGGACATTCAGTACTTC. Amino acid sequence: CASSQRDRGKDIQYF.

The chain joins TRBV7-9 to TRBJ2-2; D not certain. The CDR3 is 15 residues long. With 3 bases removed from V and 1 base from J, the gap between germline ends came to 9 bases. Germline V CDR1 and CDR2: SEHNR, FQNEAQ (reference sequence). CDR3 coding DNA: TGTGCCAGCAGCTTGGTACAGCAGAACACCGGGGAGCTGTTTTTT. Its protein product is CASSLVQQNTGELFF.